The text below deals with one TCR beta chain. The data originate from a study of blood T cell repertoires in COVID-19. Study-level background: Italy, Spain and the United States were the sources of the convalescent and acute COVID-19 samples. PBMCs, B-cell-depleted T cells, or T cells were the source of the cDNA or gDNA that made up the material.

V gave up 3 bases and J gave up 4 bases, with 10 bases separating them. The V gene's germline CDR1 is SNHLY and CDR2 FYNNEI. The CDR3 has 14 residues. Under the authors' procedure: For nucleated cells, counts were estimated from reference gene primer amplification. Clones were sequenced by immunoSEQ multiplex PCR, and TCRdb holds only the in-frame ones, with some missing. Clone size and the V and J calls come from that table; the DNA yielded D and trimming. The sample yields over 130,000 clones, 75% to 85% seen once. This sequence originates from a woman of 80 years or more with active or convalescent COVID-19. Sequenced input: peripheral blood. V gene TRBV2 combines with J gene TRBJ1-5, with D hard to call. As DNA, the CDR3 is TGTGCCAGCAGTGATGGAGGCGGGAATCAGCCCCAGCATTTT. It encodes CASSDGGGNQPQHF.